The T cell receptor beta chain under discussion was sequenced for a study of Ad26.COV2.S vaccination and SARS-CoV-2 variants. At the level of the study: Enrolled in COV1001, the donor was in the Ad26.COV2.S trial arm, which received the vaccine.

Points from the study as a whole: In vaccinated individuals, spike-specific CD8+ and CD4+ T cell responses reportedly displayed substantial breadth.

Only in-frame clones appear in the TCRdb table, and some are missing; sequencing was by immunoSEQ multiplex PCR. The sample has roughly 390,000 clones, more than 85% seen once. Stated treatment: some 19 received Ad26.COV2.S at low or high dose, single or two shots; several received placebo; per-sample allocation not given. The study sampled participants on day 63 after the first vaccine or placebo injection. A word on this clone: The antigen remains unidentified.

The sequence derives from a person aged 18-60 years who received the Ad26.COV2.S COVID-19 vaccine or a placebo. The material was peripheral blood, obtained in a trial of Ad26.COV2.S vaccine versus placebo.

DNA for the CDR3: TGTGCCAGCAGCTCCGCAACGGCTCATACGCAGTATTTT. Translation gives CASSSATAHTQYF. This chain links TRBV11-2 with TRBJ2-3; the D is unclear. In germline, CDR1 is SGHAT, CDR2 FQNNGV. This CDR3 has 13 amino acids. Trimming took off 4 bases at V and 7 bases at J, with 12 bases between the two ends.